This T cell receptor (beta chain) comes out of a study of blood T cells in healthy people across ages. V was trimmed by 2 bases and J by 6 bases, leaving 18 bases between them. Germline V lookup: CDR1 MNHEY, CDR2 SMNVEV (reference sequence). This CDR3 spans 16 amino acids. Together with a sample-barcoded 5' primer, a J-beta primer mix was included in a second PCR lasting about 7 to 11 cycles. Via MiXCR, TCRdb re-called the 5' RACE reads, giving one row per CDR3 protein. Altogether about 940,000 distinct CDR3 sequences are present, approximately 49% being singletons, with the ten largest covering roughly an eighth.

The V gene is TRBV27, the J gene TRBJ2-3; possibly TRBD2 for D (6 bases). The sequenced sample consisted of blood. This sequence originates from a man younger than 45 in good health. The CDR3 is CASSLVAGPAGDTQYF. CDR3 nucleotide sequence: TGTGCCAGCAGTTTAGTGGCGGGGCCGGCGGGGGATACGCAGTATTTT.